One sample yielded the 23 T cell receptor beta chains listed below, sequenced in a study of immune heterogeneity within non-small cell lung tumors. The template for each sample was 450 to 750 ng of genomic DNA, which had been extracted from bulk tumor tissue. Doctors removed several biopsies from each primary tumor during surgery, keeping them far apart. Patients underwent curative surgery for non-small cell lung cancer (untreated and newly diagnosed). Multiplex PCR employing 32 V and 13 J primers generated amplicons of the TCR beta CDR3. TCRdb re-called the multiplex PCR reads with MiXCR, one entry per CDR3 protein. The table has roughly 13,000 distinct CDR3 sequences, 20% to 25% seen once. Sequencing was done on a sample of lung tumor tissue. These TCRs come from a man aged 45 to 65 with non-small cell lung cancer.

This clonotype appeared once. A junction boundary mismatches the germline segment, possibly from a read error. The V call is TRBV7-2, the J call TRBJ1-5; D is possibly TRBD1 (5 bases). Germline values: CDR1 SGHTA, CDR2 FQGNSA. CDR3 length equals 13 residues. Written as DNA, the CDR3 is TGTGCCCGCAGCCCGGGGCCCAATCAGCCCCAGCATTTT. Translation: CARSPGPNQPQHF.

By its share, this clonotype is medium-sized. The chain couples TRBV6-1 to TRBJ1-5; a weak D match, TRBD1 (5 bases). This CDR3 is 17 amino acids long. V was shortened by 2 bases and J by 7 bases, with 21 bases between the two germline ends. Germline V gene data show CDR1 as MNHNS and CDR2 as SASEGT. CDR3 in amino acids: CASSEFAGRSVYQPQHF. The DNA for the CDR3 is TGTGCCAGCAGTGAATTTGCAGGGCGGTCGGTATACCAGCCCCAGCATTTT.

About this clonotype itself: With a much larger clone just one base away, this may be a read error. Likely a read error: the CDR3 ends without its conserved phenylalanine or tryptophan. The DNA for the CDR3 is TGTGCCAGCAGCTCTGGGACCTACGAGCAGTACATC. It translates to CASSSGTYEQYI. The chain joins TRBV5-6 to TRBJ2-7; the D is unclear. Germline lookup yields CDR1 SGHDT and CDR2 YYEEEE. The CDR3 has 12 residues. V shed 3 bases and J shed 2 bases, with 6 bases lying between them.

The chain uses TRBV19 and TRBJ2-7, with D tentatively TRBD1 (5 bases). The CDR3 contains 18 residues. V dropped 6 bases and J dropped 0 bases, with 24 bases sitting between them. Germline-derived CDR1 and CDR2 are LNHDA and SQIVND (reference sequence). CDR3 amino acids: CASRNRGAGSTSSYEQYF. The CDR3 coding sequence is TGTGCCAGTAGAAACCGTGGGGCAGGGTCAACGTCCTCCTACGAGCAGTACTTC.

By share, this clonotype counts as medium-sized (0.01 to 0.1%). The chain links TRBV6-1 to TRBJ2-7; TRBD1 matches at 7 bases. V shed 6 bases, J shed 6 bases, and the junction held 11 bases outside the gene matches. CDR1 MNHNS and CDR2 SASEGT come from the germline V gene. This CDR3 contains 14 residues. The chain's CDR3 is CASSISGTDGEQYF. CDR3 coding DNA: TGTGCCAGCAGCATTTCCGGGACAGACGGCGAGCAGTACTTC.

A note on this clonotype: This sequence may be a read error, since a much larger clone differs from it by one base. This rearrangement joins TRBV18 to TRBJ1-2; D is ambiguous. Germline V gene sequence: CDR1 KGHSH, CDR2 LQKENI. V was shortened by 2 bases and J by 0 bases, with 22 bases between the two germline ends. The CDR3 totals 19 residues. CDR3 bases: TGTGCCAGCTCACCAATTTTCACACCTACTGCCGAAACTAACTATGGCTACACCTTC. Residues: CASSPIFTPTAETNYGYTF.

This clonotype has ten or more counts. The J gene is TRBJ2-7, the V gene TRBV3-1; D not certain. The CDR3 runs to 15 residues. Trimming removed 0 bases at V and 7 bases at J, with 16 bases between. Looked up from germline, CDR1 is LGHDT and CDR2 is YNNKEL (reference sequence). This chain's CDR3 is CASSQEPRGAQEQYF. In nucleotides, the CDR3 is TGTGCCAGCAGCCAAGAGCCCAGAGGCGCCCAGGAGCAGTACTTC.

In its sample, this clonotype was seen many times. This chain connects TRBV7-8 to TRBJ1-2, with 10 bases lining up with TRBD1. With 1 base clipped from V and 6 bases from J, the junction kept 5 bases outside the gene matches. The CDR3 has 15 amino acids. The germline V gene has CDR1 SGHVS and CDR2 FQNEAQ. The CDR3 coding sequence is TGTGCCAGCAGCTTAGAGGACAGGGGGTGGAATGGCTACACCTTC. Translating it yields CASSLEDRGWNGYTF.

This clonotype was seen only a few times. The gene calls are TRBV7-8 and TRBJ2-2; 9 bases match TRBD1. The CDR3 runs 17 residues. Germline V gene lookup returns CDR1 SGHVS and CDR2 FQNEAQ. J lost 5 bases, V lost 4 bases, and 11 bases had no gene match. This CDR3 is CASSSATGGAMTGELFF. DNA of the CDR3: TGTGCCAGCAGCTCCGCCACAGGGGGCGCTATGACCGGGGAGCTGTTTTTT.

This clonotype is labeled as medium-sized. The CDR3 region has the DNA TGTGCCAGTAGTATAGGACTAGGTAGATATAATGAGCAGTTCTTC. This sequence encodes CASSIGLGRYNEQFF. This chain joins TRBV19 and TRBJ2-1, with D possibly TRBD2 on 6 matching bases. The germline V gene has CDR1 LNHDA and CDR2 SQIVND (reference sequence). V was pared by 1 base and J by 7 bases, with 14 bases between. CDR3 length equals 15 residues.

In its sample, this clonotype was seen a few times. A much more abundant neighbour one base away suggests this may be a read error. The CDR3, as DNA: TGTGTCAGCAGTTACTCTAGCGGGGGAGTTAGGAATGAGCAGTTCTTC. This encodes CVSSYSSGGVRNEQFF. This chain uses TRBV6-5 with TRBJ2-1; 10 positions match TRBD2. Per germline, CDR1 MNHEY and CDR2 SVGAGI. The CDR3 contains 16 residues.

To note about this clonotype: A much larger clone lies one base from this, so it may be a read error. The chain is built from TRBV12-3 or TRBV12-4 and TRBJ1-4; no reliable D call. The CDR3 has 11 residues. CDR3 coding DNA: TGTGCCAGGAGTTTAAGCTGGGAACTGTTTTTT. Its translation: CARSLSWELFF.

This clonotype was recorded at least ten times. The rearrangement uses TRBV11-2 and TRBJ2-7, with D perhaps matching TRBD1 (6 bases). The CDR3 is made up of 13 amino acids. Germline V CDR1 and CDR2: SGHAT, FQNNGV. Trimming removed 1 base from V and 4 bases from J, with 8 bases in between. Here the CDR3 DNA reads TGTGCCAGCAGCTTAGGGGGGCGGTACGAGCAGTACTTC. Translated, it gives CASSLGGRYEQYF.

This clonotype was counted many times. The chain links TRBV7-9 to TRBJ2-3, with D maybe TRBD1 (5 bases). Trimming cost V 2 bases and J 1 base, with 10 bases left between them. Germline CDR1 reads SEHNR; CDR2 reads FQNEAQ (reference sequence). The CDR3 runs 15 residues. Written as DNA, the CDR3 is TGTGCCAGCAGCTTATCAGTAGGGGGCACAGATACGCAGTATTTT. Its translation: CASSLSVGGTDTQYF.

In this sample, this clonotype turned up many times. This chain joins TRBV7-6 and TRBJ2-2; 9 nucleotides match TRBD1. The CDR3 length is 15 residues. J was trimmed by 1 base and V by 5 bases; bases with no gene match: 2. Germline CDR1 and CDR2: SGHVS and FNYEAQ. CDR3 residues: CASSLGQGNTGELFF. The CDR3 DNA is TGTGCCAGCAGCCTGGGACAGGGGAACACCGGGGAGCTGTTTTTT.

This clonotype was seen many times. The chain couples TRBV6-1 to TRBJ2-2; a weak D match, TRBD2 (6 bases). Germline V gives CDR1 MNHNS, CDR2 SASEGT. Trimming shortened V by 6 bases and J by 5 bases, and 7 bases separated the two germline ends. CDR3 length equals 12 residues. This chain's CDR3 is CASRGTTGELFF. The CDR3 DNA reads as TGTGCCAGCAGAGGGACTACCGGGGAGCTGTTTTTT.

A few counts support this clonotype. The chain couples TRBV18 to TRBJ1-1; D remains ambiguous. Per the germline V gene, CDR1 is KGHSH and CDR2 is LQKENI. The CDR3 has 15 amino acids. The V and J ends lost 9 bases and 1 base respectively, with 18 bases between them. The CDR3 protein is CARSTTRTGNTEAFF. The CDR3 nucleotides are TGTGCCAGGTCAACAACCAGGACGGGGAACACTGAAGCTTTCTTT.

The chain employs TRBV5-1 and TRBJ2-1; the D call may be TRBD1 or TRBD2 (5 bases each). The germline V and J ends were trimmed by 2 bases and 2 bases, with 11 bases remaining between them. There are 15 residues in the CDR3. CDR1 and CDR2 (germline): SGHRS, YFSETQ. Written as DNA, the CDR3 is TGCGCCAGCAGCTTCGACAGCGGAACCTACAATGAGCAGTTCTTC. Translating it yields CASSFDSGTYNEQFF. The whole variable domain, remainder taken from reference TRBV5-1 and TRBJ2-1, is KAGVTQTPRYLIKTRGQQVTLSCSPISGHRSVSWYQQTPGQGLQFLFEYFSETQRNKGNFPGRFSGRQFSNSRSEMNVSTLELGDSALYLCASSFDSGTYNEQFFGPGTRLTVL.

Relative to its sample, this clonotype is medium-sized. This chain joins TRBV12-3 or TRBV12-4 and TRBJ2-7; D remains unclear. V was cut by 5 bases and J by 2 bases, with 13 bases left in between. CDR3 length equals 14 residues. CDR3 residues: CASSPPGRTYEQYF. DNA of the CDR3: TGTGCCAGCAGTCCCCCCGGCCGTACCTACGAGCAGTACTTC.

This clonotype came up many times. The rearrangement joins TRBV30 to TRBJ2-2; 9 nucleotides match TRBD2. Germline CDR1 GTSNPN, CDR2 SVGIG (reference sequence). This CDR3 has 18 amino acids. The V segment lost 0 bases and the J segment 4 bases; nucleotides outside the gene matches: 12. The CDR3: CAWSVHHPSGTPTGELFF. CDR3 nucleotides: TGTGCCTGGAGTGTACATCATCCTAGCGGGACGCCCACCGGGGAGCTGTTTTTT.

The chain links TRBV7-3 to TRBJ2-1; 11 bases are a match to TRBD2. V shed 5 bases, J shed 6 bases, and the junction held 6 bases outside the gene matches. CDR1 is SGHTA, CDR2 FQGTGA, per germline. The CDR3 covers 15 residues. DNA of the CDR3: TGTGCCAGCAGCGCAGCCGGGACTAGCGGCAATGAGCAGTTCTTC. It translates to CASSAAGTSGNEQFF.

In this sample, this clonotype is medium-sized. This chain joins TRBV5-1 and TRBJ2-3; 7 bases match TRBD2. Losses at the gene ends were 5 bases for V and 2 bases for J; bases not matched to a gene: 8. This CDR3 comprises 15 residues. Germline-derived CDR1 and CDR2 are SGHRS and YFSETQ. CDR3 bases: TGCGCCAGCAGGTCGTCTAGCGGCCTCACAGATACGCAGTATTTT. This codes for CASRSSSGLTDTQYF.

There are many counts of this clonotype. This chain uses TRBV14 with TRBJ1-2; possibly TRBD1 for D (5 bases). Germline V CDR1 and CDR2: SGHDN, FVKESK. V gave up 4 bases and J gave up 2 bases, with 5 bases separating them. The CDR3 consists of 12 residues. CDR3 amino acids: CASSRDNYGYTF. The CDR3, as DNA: TGTGCCAGCAGCCGGGACAACTATGGCTACACCTTC.